This TCR beta chain appears in the sequencing data of a study of blood T cell repertoires in COVID-19. About the research overall: Italy, Spain and the United States were the sources of the convalescent and acute COVID-19 samples.

Original processing notes: Reference gene primer amplification in the assay estimated nucleated cell counts. Some clones are missing from TCRdb's copy, which holds only in-frame ones; the method was immunoSEQ multiplex PCR. V and J calls and clone size come straight from that table; D and trimming were deduced from the DNA. This sample carries approximately 250,000 clones, approximately 85% of them seen once, and the ten largest clones take 4% to 4.5%. Germline V gene lookup returns CDR1 MNHEY and CDR2 SMNVEV (reference sequence). V was trimmed by 2 bases and J by 8 bases, leaving 16 bases between them. This CDR3 region has 16 residues.

This clonotype originated in a man aged 45-65 years with acute or convalescent COVID-19. Material: peripheral blood. The V gene is TRBV27, the J gene TRBJ1-6; D possibly corresponds to TRBD1 (5 bases). CDR3 DNA: TGTGCCAGCAGTTTAAGCATGGGAGGGGTCTATTCACCCCTCCACTTT. It yields the protein CASSLSMGGVYSPLHF.